This TCR beta chain appears in the sequencing data of a study of T cell repertoires in cytomegalovirus infection. Germline V CDR1 and CDR2: MNHGY, SAAAGT. V was trimmed by 5 bases and J by 2 bases, leaving 14 bases between them. This CDR3 has 15 amino acids. Points on this clonotype: What it binds is unknown.

TCRdb analysed the reads with MiXCR anew, one entry per CDR3 protein. The sample consists of 600,000 to 700,000 distinct CDR3 sequences, around a third of them appearing once. This chain links TRBV6-8 with TRBJ2-3, with TRBD1 as a possible D gene (5 bases). The sequence was obtained from a human donor in good health (CMV status not recorded). Some clones in this sample may be carry-over from other donors' samples. This sample comprised cultured PBMCs, obtained from culture after CMV antigen stimulation. DNA for the CDR3: TGTGCCAGCAGTGGCCCACCGACAGACACAGATACGCAGTATTTT. As protein: CASSGPPTDTDTQYF.